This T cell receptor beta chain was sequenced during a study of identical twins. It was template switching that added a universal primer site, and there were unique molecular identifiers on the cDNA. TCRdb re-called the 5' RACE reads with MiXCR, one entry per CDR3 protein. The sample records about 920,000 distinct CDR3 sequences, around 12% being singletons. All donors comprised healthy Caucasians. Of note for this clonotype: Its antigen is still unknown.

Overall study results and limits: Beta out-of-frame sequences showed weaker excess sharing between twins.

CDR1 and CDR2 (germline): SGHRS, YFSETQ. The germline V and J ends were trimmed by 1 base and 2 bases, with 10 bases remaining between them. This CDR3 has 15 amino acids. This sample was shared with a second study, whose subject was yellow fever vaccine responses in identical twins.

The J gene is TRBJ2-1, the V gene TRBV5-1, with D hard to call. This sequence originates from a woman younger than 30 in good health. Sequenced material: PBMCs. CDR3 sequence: CASSLLDEPYNEQFF. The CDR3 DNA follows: TGCGCCAGCAGCTTGCTGGACGAGCCCTACAATGAGCAGTTCTTC.